These 15 T cell receptor beta chains share one sample of origin, sequenced in a study of cytomegalovirus exposure and HLA in healthy donors. 60 Vbeta and 13 Jbeta primers were used in PCR. The data were produced by immunoSEQ multiplex PCR, yet TCRdb's version contains in-frame clones alone and is incomplete. Counted here are around 150,000 clones, 79% occurring once; the ten biggest clones make up about 6.8%. The sequencing input was PBMCs. These receptors came from a man in his forties or fifties in good health and CMV-seropositive.

Details on this clone: It differs at one base from a far larger clone, so likely a read error. V and J are TRBV7-9 and TRBJ2-7, with D possibly being TRBD2 (5 bases). Germline V gene lookup returns CDR1 SEHNR and CDR2 FQNEAQ (reference sequence). This CDR3 comprises 12 residues. CDR3 DNA sequence: TGTTCCAGCAGCTTGGCCAGCGGCGAGCAGTACTTC. It yields the protein CSSSLASGEQYF.

Details on this clone: The junction and the germline gene differ at one end; a read error may be behind it. The chain links TRBV6-1 to TRBJ2-1, with 7 nucleotides matching TRBD1. The CDR3 sequence is 14 residues long. The V gene's germline CDR1 is MNHNS and CDR2 SASEGT. The DNA of the CDR3 is TGTGCCAGCAGTGAAAGTTCTGGGTGGGGACAGCGGCTCTTC. Its translation: CASSESSGWGQRLF.

This rearrangement joins TRBV27 to TRBJ2-1; D may be TRBD1 (6 bases). Trimming took 5 bases from V and 8 from J, leaving 16 bases between them. This CDR3 comprises 14 residues. Per germline, CDR1 MNHEY and CDR2 SMNVEV (reference sequence). As DNA, the CDR3 is TGTGCCAGCAGTGTACAGGGAAATGGGGATGAGCAGTTCTTC. Protein product: CASSVQGNGDEQFF.

V is TRBV4-1 and J is TRBJ1-2; 7 bases agree with TRBD1. V lost 1 base, J lost 0 bases, and 5 bases stayed unmatched. The CDR3 has 16 residues. Germline lookup yields CDR1 MGHRA and CDR2 YSYEKL. CDR3 bases: TGCGCCAGCAGCCAAGTCGGGGACAGAGCTAACTATGGCTACACCTTC. Protein product: CASSQVGDRANYGYTF.

The chain employs TRBV10-2 and TRBJ2-7; 8 bases match TRBD1. The V segment lost 5 bases and the J segment 3 bases; nucleotides outside the gene matches: 9. In germline, CDR1 is WSHSY, CDR2 SAAADI. The CDR3 has 15 amino acids. CDR3 sequence (DNA): TGCGCCAGCAGTACCCTGGACAGGGAAGACTACGAGCAGTACTTC. As protein: CASSTLDREDYEQYF.

The rearrangement joins TRBV9 to TRBJ1-6; D not certain. V gave up 3 bases and J gave up 7 bases, with 14 bases separating them. The CDR3 has 15 residues. CDR1 SGDLS and CDR2 YYNGEE come from the germline V gene. As DNA, the CDR3 is TGTGCCAGCAGCGAACTAACCGAAACGAATTCACCCCTCCACTTT. Translated: CASSELTETNSPLHF.

This sequence joins TRBV9 and TRBJ2-2; tentatively, D is TRBD1 (6 bases). Trimming cost V 0 bases and J 7 bases, with 10 bases left between them. The CDR3 contains 14 residues. Germline lookup yields CDR1 SGDLS and CDR2 YYNGEE. CDR3 protein: CASSVALRGGELFF. The CDR3 nucleotides read TGTGCCAGCAGCGTAGCGCTCAGGGGCGGGGAGCTGTTTTTT.

This clone was counted a single time. The chain carries TRBV9 and TRBJ2-2; 10 nucleotides align to TRBD2. The CDR3 loop spans 17 amino acids. Unmatched junction bases numbered 10, after V lost 4 bases and J lost 4 bases. Germline V gene sequence: CDR1 SGDLS, CDR2 YYNGEE. The CDR3 sequence is CASSRPGAGGFTGELFF. DNA of the CDR3: TGTGCCAGCAGCCGGCCGGGAGCGGGAGGGTTCACCGGGGAGCTGTTTTTT.

The chain joins TRBV11-2 to TRBJ2-7; 13 nucleotides agree with TRBD2. The CDR3 has 16 amino acids. Looked up from germline, CDR1 is SGHAT and CDR2 is FQNNGV. J gave up 5 bases and V 5 bases, and 9 bases lay outside the gene matches. The CDR3 loop is CASSRRGLAGDDEQYF. The CDR3, as DNA: TGTGCCAGCAGCAGACGCGGACTAGCGGGAGACGACGAGCAGTACTTC.

The chain combines TRBV7-3 with TRBJ2-1; 11 positions agree with TRBD2. Germline CDR1 and CDR2: SGHTA and FQGTGA. CDR3 length: 16 amino acids. The J segment lost 3 bases and the V segment lost 5 bases, leaving 6 bases of the junction unmatched. The CDR3, as DNA: TGTGCCAGCAGCCCCCAAACTAGCGGGAGCTACAATGAGCAGTTCTTC. It encodes CASSPQTSGSYNEQFF.

This chain joins TRBV4-2 and TRBJ2-7; 9 bases align to TRBD2. V was pared by 1 base and J by 4 bases, with 5 bases of the junction left unmatched. Germline V gene lookup returns CDR1 LGHNA and CDR2 YNFKEQ. The CDR3 runs to 15 residues. The CDR3 loop reads CASSQGLREGYEQYF. In nucleotides, the CDR3 is TGTGCCAGCAGCCAAGGTTTGCGGGAGGGGTACGAGCAGTACTTC.

The rearrangement joins TRBV29-1 to TRBJ2-1; 7 bases are shared with TRBD2. The V and J ends lost 4 bases and 4 bases, in that order; junction bases with no gene match: 7. CDR1 SQVTM and CDR2 ANQGSEA come from the germline V gene. CDR3 length: 14 residues. The CDR3 region is CSVGGAGFYNEQFF. The CDR3 bases are TGCAGCGTTGGGGGAGCGGGATTTTACAATGAGCAGTTCTTC.

The gene calls are TRBV28 and TRBJ1-2, with TRBD1 matching 7 bases. This CDR3 spans 13 amino acids. Germline V CDR1 and CDR2: MDHEN, SYDVKM. V dropped 1 base and J dropped 4; count of bases not matched to a gene: 0. The CDR3 protein is CASSLSGGYGYTF. CDR3 nucleotide sequence: TGTGCCAGCAGTTTATCAGGGGGCTATGGCTACACCTTC.

The V gene is TRBV5-1, the J gene TRBJ2-3, with 8 bases identical to TRBD2. Germline V gene data show CDR1 as SGHRS and CDR2 as YFSETQ. After removal of 3 bases from V and 1 base from J, the junction contained 4 bases not matched to a gene. The length of the CDR3 is 15 residues. Here the CDR3 reads CASSSGTSRTDTQYF. CDR3 in DNA: TGCGCCAGCAGCTCAGGGACTAGTCGCACAGATACGCAGTATTTT.

The chain links TRBV19 to TRBJ1-3; D remains ambiguous. Germline-derived CDR1 and CDR2 are LNHDA and SQIVND (reference sequence). Trimming cost V 3 bases and J 0 bases, with 9 bases left between them. CDR3 length equals 15 residues. CDR3 nucleotides: TGTGCCAGTAGTATGTGGGCTCCCTCTGGAAACACCATATATTTT. This translates into CASSMWAPSGNTIYF.